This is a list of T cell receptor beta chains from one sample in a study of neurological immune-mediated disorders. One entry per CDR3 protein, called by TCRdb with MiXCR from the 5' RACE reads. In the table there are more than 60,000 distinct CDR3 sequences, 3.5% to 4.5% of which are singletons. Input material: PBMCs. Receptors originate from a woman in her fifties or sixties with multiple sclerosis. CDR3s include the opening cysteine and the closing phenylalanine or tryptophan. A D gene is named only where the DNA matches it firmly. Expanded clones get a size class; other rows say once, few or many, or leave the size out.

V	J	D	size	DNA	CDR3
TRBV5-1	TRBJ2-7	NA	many	TGCGCCAGCAGCTTGGACAGAGCCTACGAGCAGTACTTC	CASSLDRAYEQYF
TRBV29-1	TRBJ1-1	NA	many	TGCAGCGCCGGGAAAGGGGGAAACACTGAAGCTTTCTTT	CSAGKGGNTEAFF
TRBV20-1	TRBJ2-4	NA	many	TGCAGTGCCACGGGACTCGAGGACATTCAGTACTTC	CSATGLEDIQYF
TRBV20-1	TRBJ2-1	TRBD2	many	TGCAGTGCTGGCAGACTAGCGGGAGGTCTGTTCTTC	CSAGRLAGGLFF
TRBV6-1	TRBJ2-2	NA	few	TGTGCCAGCAGTGTACAATCGACCGGGGAGCTGTTTTTT	CASSVQSTGELFF
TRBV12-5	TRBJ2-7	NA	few	TGTGCTAGTGGTCAAGTGGACGAGCAGTACTTC	CASGQVDEQYF
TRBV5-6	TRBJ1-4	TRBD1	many	TGTGCCAGCAGCTCGTCCCCCGGGACAGGGTATGAAAAACTGTTTTTT	CASSSSPGTGYEKLFF
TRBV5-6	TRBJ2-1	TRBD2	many	TGTGCCAGCAGCTCAGAGACTAGCGGGAGAGGGTCAGGTATCTACAATGAGCAGTTCTTC	CASSSETSGRGSGIYNEQFF
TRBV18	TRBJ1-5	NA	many	TGTGCCAGCTCACCAGTTAGCAATCAGCCCCAGCATTTT	CASSPVSNQPQHF
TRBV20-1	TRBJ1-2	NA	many	TGCAGTGCTAGAGATTTAGACGGCAGCTATGGCTACACCTTC	CSARDLDGSYGYTF
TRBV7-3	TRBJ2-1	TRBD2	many	TGTGCCAGCAGCTTACCGTCGGGGACTAGCGGGAGGAATGAGCAGTTCTTC	CASSLPSGTSGRNEQFF
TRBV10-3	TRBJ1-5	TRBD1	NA	TGTGCCATCAGTTCACAGGGGGATCAGCCCCAGCATTTT	CAISSQGDQPQHF
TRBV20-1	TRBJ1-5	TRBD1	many	TGCAGTGCTCTCCCGGGACAGAATAGCAATCAGCCCCAGCATTTT	CSALPGQNSNQPQHF
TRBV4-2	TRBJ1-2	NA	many	TGTGCCAGCAGCCATTTCAGGGAGGGCTACACCTTC	CASSHFREGYTF
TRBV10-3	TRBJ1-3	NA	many	TGTGCCATCAGTGAGTCGGGAGGACCGGGACAAGCCTCTGGAAACACCATATATTTT	CAISESGGPGQASGNTIYF
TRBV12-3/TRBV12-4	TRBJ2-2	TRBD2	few	TGTGCCAGCAGTTTCTCGGGACTAGCGGGAGGATGGGCCACCGGGGAGCTGTTTTTT	CASSFSGLAGGWATGELFF
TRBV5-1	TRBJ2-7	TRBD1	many	TGCGCCAGCAGCCTCGGACAGGTCTACTCCTACGAGCAGTACTTC	CASSLGQVYSYEQYF
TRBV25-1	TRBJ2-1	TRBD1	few	TGTGCCAGCAGTGAACAGGGGGACTACAATGAGCAGTTCTTC	CASSEQGDYNEQFF